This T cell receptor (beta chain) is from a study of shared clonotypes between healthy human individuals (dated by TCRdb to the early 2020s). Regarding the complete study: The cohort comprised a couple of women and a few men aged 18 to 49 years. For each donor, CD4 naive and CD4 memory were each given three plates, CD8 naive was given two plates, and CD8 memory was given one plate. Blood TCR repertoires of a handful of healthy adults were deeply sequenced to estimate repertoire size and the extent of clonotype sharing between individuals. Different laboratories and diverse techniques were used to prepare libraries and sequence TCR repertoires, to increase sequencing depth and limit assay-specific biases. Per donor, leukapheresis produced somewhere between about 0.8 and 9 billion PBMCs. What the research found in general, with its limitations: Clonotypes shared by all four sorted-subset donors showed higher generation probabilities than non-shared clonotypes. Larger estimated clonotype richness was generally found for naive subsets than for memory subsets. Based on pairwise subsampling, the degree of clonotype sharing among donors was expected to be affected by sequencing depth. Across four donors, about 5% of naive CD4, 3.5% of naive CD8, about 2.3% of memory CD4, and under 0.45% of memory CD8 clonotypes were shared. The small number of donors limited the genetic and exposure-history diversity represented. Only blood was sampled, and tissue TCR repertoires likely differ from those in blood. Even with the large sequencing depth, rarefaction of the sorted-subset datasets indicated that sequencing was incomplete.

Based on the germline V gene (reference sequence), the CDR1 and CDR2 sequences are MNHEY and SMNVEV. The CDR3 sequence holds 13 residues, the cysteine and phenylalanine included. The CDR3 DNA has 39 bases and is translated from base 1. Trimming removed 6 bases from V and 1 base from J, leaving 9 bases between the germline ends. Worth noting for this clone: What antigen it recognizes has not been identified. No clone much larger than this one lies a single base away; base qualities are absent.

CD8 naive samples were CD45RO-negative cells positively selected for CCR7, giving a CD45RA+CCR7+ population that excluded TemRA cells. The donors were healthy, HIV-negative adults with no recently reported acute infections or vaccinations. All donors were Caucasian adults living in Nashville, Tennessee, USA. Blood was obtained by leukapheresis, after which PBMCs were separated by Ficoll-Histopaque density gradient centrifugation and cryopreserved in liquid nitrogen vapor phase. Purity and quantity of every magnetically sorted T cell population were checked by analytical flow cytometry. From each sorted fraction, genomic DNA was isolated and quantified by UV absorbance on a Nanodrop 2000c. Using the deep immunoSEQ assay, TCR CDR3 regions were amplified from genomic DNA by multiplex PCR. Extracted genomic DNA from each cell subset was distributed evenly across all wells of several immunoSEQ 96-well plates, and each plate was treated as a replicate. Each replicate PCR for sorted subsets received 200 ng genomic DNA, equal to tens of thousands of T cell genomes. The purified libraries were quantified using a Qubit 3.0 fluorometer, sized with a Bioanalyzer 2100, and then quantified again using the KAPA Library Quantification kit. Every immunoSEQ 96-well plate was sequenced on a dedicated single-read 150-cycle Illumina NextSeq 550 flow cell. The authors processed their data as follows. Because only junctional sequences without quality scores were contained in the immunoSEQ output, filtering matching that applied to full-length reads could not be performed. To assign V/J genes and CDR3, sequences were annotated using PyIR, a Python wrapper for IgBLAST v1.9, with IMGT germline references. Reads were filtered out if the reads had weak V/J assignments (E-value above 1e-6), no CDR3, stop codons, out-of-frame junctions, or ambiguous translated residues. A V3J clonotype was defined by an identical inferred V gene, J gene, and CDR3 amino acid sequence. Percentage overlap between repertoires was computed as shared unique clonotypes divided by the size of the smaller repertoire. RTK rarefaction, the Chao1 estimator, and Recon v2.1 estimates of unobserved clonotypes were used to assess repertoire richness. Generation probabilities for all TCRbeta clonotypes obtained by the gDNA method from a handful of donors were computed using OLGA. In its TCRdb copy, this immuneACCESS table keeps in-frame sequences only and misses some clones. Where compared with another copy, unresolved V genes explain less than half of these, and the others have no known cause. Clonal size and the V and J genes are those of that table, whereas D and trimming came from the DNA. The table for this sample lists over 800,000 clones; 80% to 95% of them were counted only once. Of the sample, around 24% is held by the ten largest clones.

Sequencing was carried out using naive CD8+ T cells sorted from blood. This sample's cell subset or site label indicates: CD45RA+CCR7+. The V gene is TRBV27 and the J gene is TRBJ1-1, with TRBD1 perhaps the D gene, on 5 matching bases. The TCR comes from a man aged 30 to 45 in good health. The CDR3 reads CASRRGGNTEAFF. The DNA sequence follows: TGTGCCAGCAGGCGGGGGGGGAACACTGAAGCTTTCTTT.